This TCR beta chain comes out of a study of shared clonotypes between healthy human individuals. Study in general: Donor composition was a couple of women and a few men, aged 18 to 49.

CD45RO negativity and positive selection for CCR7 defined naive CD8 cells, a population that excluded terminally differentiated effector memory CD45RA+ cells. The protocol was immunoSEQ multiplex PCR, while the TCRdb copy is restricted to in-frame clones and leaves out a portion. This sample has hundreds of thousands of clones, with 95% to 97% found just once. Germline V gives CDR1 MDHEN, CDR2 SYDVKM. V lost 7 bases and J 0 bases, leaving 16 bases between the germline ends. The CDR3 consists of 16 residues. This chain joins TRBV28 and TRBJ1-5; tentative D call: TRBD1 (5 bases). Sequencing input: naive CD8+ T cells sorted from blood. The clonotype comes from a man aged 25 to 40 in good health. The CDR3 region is CASNPWGTNSNQPQHF. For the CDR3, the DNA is TGTGCCAGCAATCCTTGGGGGACGAATAGCAATCAGCCCCAGCATTTT.